Listed here are 2 T cell receptor beta chains from one sample, sequenced in a study of T cells in Graves' hyperthyroidism and ophthalmopathy. The source material, RNA transcripts, was used to amplify TCR beta CDR3 regions. HTBI primers were used for first-round RT-PCR of the TCR CDR3. TCRdb recomputed calls from the multiplex PCR reads with MiXCR, one row per CDR3 protein. The sample has about 740,000 distinct CDR3 sequences; around 15% are singletons. Sequences were obtained from blood. Receptors were obtained from a young woman with Graves' hyperthyroidism.

This clonotype has a count of ten or more. The chain couples TRBV7-3 to TRBJ2-3; either TRBD1 or TRBD2 may supply D (5 bases each). CDR1 is SGHTA and CDR2 is FQGTGA in the germline V gene. The V end lost 2 bases, the J end lost 1 base, and 13 bases lay between the germline ends. The CDR3 runs 16 residues. The DNA of the CDR3 is TGTGCCAGCAGCTTAGCAGGTCTGGGGGGCACAGATACGCAGTATTTT. Its translation: CASSLAGLGGTDTQYF.

To note about this clonotype: A much larger clone lies one base from this, so it may be a read error. This chain links TRBV6-2 or TRBV6-3 with TRBJ2-6; 8 positions match TRBD2. The CDR3 contains 18 residues. Germline CDR1 and CDR2: MNHEY and SVGEGT. With V trimmed by 10 bases and J by 0 bases, 14 bases remained unmatched. The DNA for the CDR3 is TGTGCCAACTCATCCCGGAGCGGGAGTAACTCTGGGGCCAACGTCCTGACTTTC. It codes for CANSSRSGSNSGANVLTF.